This TCR beta chain is from a study of Graves' ophthalmopathy and Graves' hyperthyroidism. Study-level background: Peripheral blood sampling preceded any treatment and occurred at initial diagnosis.

Germline V gives CDR1 SQVTM, CDR2 ANQGSEA. V was pared by 5 bases and J by 11 bases, with 15 bases between. This CDR3 has 11 residues. PBMCs came from more than 7.5 ml of fresh peripheral blood. Beta-chain TCR CDR3 regions were amplified from RNA transcripts. Amplification began with first-round RT-PCR using HTBI primers, then second-round multiplex PCR was performed. One entry per CDR3 protein, called by TCRdb with MiXCR from the multiplex PCR reads. This sample yields 500,000 to 800,000 distinct CDR3 sequences, of which about 40% are seen a single time; around 3% belongs to the top ten. The V and J genes are TRBV29-1 and TRBJ2-5, with a tentative D call TRBD2 (5 bases). The source of this sequence is an adult man with Graves' ophthalmopathy. Sequencing used peripheral blood. CDR3 loop: CSVTPEEEQYF. CDR3 bases: TGCAGCGTTACACCGGAGGAAGAGCAGTACTTC. The whole variable domain, remainder taken from reference TRBV29-1 and TRBJ2-5, is SAVISQKPSRDICQRGTSLTIQCQVDSQVTMMFWYRQQPGQSLTLIATANQGSEATYESGFVIDKFPISRPNLTFSTLTVSNMSPEDSSIYLCSVTPEEEQYFGPGTRLLVL.